One T cell receptor beta chain is described in this entry. Its specificity is not known. MiXCR was run by TCRdb on the 5' RACE reads, yielding one entry per CDR3 protein. There are 45,000 or so distinct CDR3 sequences in the sample; about 22% occur only once, and around 4.7% lies in the top ten. These data originate in a study of neurological immune-mediated disorders. Points from the study as a whole: HTLV-1-associated myelopathy ranked highest for TCR clonal expansion and multiple sclerosis lowest, beneath healthy controls.

Per germline, CDR1 LNHDA and CDR2 SQIVND (reference sequence). CDR3 size: 17 residues. J gave up 6 bases and V 6 bases, and 16 bases lay outside the gene matches. Time point reported: technical triplicate 3. The unsorted libraries were made from 2 million PBMCs kept at -80 C. Material for sequencing was PBMCs. V and J are TRBV19 and TRBJ2-3; 9 bases align to TRBD2. This clonotype originated in a man between 60 and 75 years old with HTLV-1-associated myelopathy (HAM/TSP). The CDR3 here is CASSTLTSGSFRDTQYF. DNA of the CDR3: TGTGCCAGTAGCACTCTGACTAGCGGAAGCTTCAGGGATACGCAGTATTTT.